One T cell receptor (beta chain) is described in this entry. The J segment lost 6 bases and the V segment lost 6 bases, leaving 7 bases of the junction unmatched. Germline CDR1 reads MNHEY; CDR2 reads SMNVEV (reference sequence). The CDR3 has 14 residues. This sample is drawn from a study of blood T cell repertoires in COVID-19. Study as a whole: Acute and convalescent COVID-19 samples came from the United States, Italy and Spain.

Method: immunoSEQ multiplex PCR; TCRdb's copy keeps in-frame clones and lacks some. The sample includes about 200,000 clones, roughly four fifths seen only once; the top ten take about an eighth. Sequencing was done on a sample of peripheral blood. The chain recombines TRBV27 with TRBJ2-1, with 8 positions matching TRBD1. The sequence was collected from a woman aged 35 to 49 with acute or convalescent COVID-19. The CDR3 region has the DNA TGTGCCAGCAGCCCGGACAGGGTCTCCAATGAGCAGTTCTTC. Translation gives CASSPDRVSNEQFF.